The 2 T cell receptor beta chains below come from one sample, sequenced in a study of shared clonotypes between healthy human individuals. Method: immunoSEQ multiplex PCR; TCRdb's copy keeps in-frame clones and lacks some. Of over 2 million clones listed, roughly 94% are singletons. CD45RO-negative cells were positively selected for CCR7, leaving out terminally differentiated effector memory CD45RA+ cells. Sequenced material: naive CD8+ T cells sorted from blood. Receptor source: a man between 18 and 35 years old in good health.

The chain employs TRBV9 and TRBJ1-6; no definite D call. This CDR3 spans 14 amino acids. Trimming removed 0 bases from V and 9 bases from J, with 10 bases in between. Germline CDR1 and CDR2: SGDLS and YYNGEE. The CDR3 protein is CASSVENWGSPLHF. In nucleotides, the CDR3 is TGTGCCAGCAGCGTAGAGAATTGGGGTTCACCCCTCCACTTT.

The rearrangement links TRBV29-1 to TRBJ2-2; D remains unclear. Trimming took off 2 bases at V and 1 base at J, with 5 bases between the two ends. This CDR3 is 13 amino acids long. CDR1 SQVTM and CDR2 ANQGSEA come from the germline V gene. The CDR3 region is CSVETENTGELFF. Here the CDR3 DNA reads TGCAGCGTTGAAACGGAGAACACCGGGGAGCTGTTTTTT.